This TCR delta chain derives from a study of delta chains in infants with herpesvirus infections (dated by TCRdb to 2021 to 2024). Regarding the study in general: To characterize gammadelta T cell responses to primary cytomegalovirus (CMV) infection, researchers prospectively followed a birth cohort of Ugandan infants starting at birth. Belgian fetal and cord blood gammadelta TCR data that had been published previously were included solely for comparison and were not produced in this cohort. Infant blood samples fell into approximate age groups of 1.5, 4, 8 and 12 months. The study looked for a public fetal Vdelta1/Vgamma8 gammadelta TCR clonotype in infants infected with CMV after birth. From PBMC, gammadelta TCRs were sequenced for fewer than 20 CMV-infected infants (one congenitally infected) and under ten CMV-uninfected infants who had sufficient sample available. The research as a whole found: The authors noted a small sample size and no race- or environment-matched controls, since nearly all Ugandans acquire CMV before adulthood. Presence of the public clonotype at levels below the detection limit might still occur in CMV-uninfected infants. The public clonotype was detected only at the first time point after infection and was not found in uninfected infants or in infants infected after 120 days. The public Vdelta1 clonotype appeared in 4 of 18 CMV-infected infants: three infected postnatally before 120 days of age, plus the congenitally infected infant. Within Vdelta1 cells, the frequency of the public clonotype appeared to be inversely correlated with age at infection and to decay rapidly, seemingly not persisting past roughly two months.

Pregnant women receiving prenatal care in Kampala, Uganda, were recruited, and the infants of these women were enrolled, with documentation of maternal HIV status required. Home visits to families took place weekly, and collection of infant clinical information, oral swabs and peripheral blood began at 6 weeks of age and was repeated every 4 months after that. Blood was drawn into heparin tubes, and PBMC were separated by Ficoll-Paque density gradient centrifugation and then cryopreserved. Comment on this clone: Its specific antigen is unknown. The record has no base qualities; no much larger clone is one base away.

The library was built by means of RT-PCR. To generate TCR cDNA, PBMC RNA underwent reverse transcription with SuperScript II using gamma-chain- and delta-chain-specific primers. The cDNA was purified with AMPure XP beads, then amplified and indexed with Illumina adapters using the Nextera XT Index Kit. gammadelta TCR libraries were sequenced on an Illumina MiSeq with a V2 300-cycle kit. As for how the authors treated the data: Using MiXCR v2.1.12, CDR3 sequences were assembled, and reads were mapped onto D, J and V genes obtained from GenBank. VDJtools v1.2.1 was used to carry out repertoire analyses of the CDR3 clonotypes. TCRdb reanalyzed the public reads with the CATT caller, and identical DNA sequences were merged afterwards. These V and J calls are TCRdb output, not the study's own analysis. Within this sample are 800 to 950 delta-chain clones, with 30% to 40% of them counted one time only. Together, the top ten hold about a quarter of the sample.

CDR1 and CDR2 are read off the germline V gene as GEAIGNYY and EKD. Relative to germline, V is missing 0 bases and J is missing 3 bases, with 17 bases of the junction outside any gene match. CDR3 length: 19 amino acids, cysteine to phenylalanine. Only the CDR3 region is kept as DNA, spanning 57 bases read in frame from base 1. The receptor comes from a human donor who was a Ugandan infant, either HIV-exposed or HIV-unexposed (not recorded which). Sequencing was performed on peripheral blood, taken at time point 2 of longitudinal follow-up. Rearrangement joined TRDV2 to TRDJ1; 8 central bases correspond to TRDD3. This receptor has the CDR3 CACDTVPLGDLPVADKLIF. In nucleotide form, the sequence is TGTGCCTGTGACACCGTTCCCTTGGGGGATTTACCGGTAGCCGATAAACTCATCTTT.